Below are 32 T cell receptor beta chains sequenced from a single sample in a study of OX40 agonist ivuxolimab in advanced cancers. The table came from immunoSEQ multiplex PCR; TCRdb's copy has only in-frame clones and leaves some out. The sample yields about 98,000 clones, 80% to 90% seen once. The starting material was CD4+ or CD8+ T cells sorted from blood, obtained in a trial of the OX40 agonist ivuxolimab. The origin of the receptors is an adult with an advanced solid tumor such as melanoma, head and neck, liver or kidney cancer.

This chain's CDR3 is CASSSQGRDTDTQYF. The CDR3 coding sequence is TGTGCCAGCAGTAGTCAGGGGAGGGACACAGATACGCAGTATTTT. The rearrangement uses TRBV6-4 and TRBJ2-3; D is possibly TRBD2 (7 bases). The germline CDR1 and CDR2 sequences are MRHNA and SNTAGT. V lost 5 bases to trimming and J lost 2 bases, with 14 bases between them. The CDR3 totals 15 residues.

The V call is TRBV4-1, the J call TRBJ2-1; TRBD2 matches 16 bases. Germline V gene lookup returns CDR1 MGHRA and CDR2 YSYEKL. Trimming removed 4 bases from V and 5 bases from J; junction bases left unmatched: 8. The CDR3 extends over 18 amino acids. The CDR3 sequence is CASSPGTSGRARDNEQFF. As DNA, the CDR3 is TGCGCCAGCAGCCCCGGGACTAGCGGGAGGGCCAGGGACAATGAGCAGTTCTTC.

This clone was seen just once. The chain joins TRBV30 to TRBJ1-2; D uncertain. Between the trimmed V and J ends, which lost 0 bases and 5 bases, there was a span of 10 bases. Germline V gene lookup returns CDR1 GTSNPN and CDR2 SVGIG (reference sequence). The CDR3 runs to 13 residues. In nucleotides, the CDR3 is TGTGCCTGGAGTGTAGCCTTTGAGTATGGCTACACCTTC. Its protein is CAWSVAFEYGYTF.

The chain carries TRBV6-6 and TRBJ2-7; D uncertain. This CDR3 has 13 amino acids. The germline gives CDR1 MNHNY, CDR2 SVGAGI (reference sequence). The V end lost 2 bases, the J end lost 1 base, and 6 bases lay between the germline ends. In nucleotides, the CDR3 is TGTGCCAGCAGTTACGACCGGTCCTACGAGCAGTACTTC. It translates to CASSYDRSYEQYF.

V is TRBV7-9 and J is TRBJ1-2; possibly TRBD1 for D (5 bases). Germline V gene lookup returns CDR1 SEHNR and CDR2 FQNEAQ (reference sequence). V was cut by 5 bases and J by 6 bases, with 13 bases left in between. This CDR3 is 13 amino acids long. For the CDR3, the DNA is TGTGCCAGCAGCGGGGGGGAGCAGGATGGCTACACCTTC. Its protein product is CASSGGEQDGYTF.

In DNA form, the CDR3 reads TGCGCCAGCAGTCCTGCCGGCGGACAGGGGGCAATCACAGATACGCAGTATTTT. It translates to CASSPAGGQGAITDTQYF. J is TRBJ2-3 and V is TRBV5-1; TRBD1 matches 11 bases. V was clipped by 5 bases and J by 2 bases; unmatched bases: 13. The CDR3 contains 18 residues. Looked up from germline, CDR1 is SGHRS and CDR2 is YFSETQ. Looking up the rest from reference TRBV5-1 and TRBJ2-3 gives the full variable domain: KAGVTQTPRYLIKTRGQQVTLSCSPISGHRSVSWYQQTPGQGLQFLFEYFSETQRNKGNFPGRFSGRQFSNSRSEMNVSTLELGDSALYLCASSPAGGQGAITDTQYFGPGTRLTVL.

The rearrangement joins TRBV5-1 to TRBJ2-7; TRBD1 matches at 11 bases. This CDR3 is 15 amino acids long. CDR1 SGHRS and CDR2 YFSETQ come from the germline V gene. V shed 1 base, J shed 4 bases, and the junction held 4 bases outside the gene matches. The CDR3 nucleotides read TGCGCCAGCAGCTTGACCGGGACAGGGGGGTACGAGCAGTACTTC. This codes for CASSLTGTGGYEQYF.

This clone was detected only once. J is TRBJ2-5 and V is TRBV5-6; possibly TRBD1 for D (6 bases). The CDR3 runs 13 residues. Germline CDR1 and CDR2: SGHDT and YYEEEE. The V end was cut by 4 bases, the J end by 4 bases, with 11 bases between. The CDR3 DNA reads TGTGCCAGCAGCCTACAGGGTGGAGAGACCCAGTACTTC. It codes for CASSLQGGETQYF.

The V and J genes are TRBV4-2 and TRBJ2-3; 15 positions agree with TRBD2. Losses at the gene ends were 3 bases for V and 2 bases for J; bases not matched to a gene: 18. The CDR3 has 22 amino acids. Germline values: CDR1 LGHNA, CDR2 YNFKEQ. The CDR3 sequence is CASSQALWRPGLAGGPTDTQYF. The CDR3 nucleotides read TGTGCCAGCAGCCAGGCCCTTTGGCGGCCAGGACTAGCGGGAGGGCCCACAGATACGCAGTATTTT.

The chain carries TRBV18 and TRBJ2-3; D is ambiguous. This CDR3 has 15 amino acids. Germline CDR1 is KGHSH and CDR2 is LQKENI. V lost 2 bases and J lost 3, with 12 bases in between. The CDR3 region is CASSPAYPATDTQYF. CDR3 coding DNA: TGTGCCAGCTCACCAGCCTATCCGGCTACAGATACGCAGTATTTT.

J is TRBJ2-4 and V is TRBV5-4; tentative D call: TRBD1 (6 bases). Germline assignment: CDR1 SGHNT and CDR2 YYREEE (reference sequence). CDR3 length: 15 amino acids. V lost 4 bases and J 5 bases, leaving 16 bases between the germline ends. The CDR3 nucleotides are TGTGCCAGCAGCCGAGGTGGCAGGGGTGAAAACATTCAGTACTTC. Translating gives CASSRGGRGENIQYF.

The chain joins TRBV19 to TRBJ2-5, with TRBD1 as a possible D gene (6 bases). Germline CDR1 LNHDA, CDR2 SQIVND (reference sequence). The CDR3 runs to 13 residues. Trimming took 4 bases from V and 1 from J, leaving 7 bases between them. The CDR3 DNA reads TGTGCCAGTAGTAGGGACATCCAAGAGACCCAGTACTTC. Amino acids: CASSRDIQETQYF.

This clone was recorded a few times. This chain uses TRBV5-1 with TRBJ1-5, with 7 bases aligning to TRBD1. The V segment lost 4 bases and the J segment 4 bases; nucleotides outside the gene matches: 5. CDR1 is SGHRS and CDR2 is YFSETQ in the germline V gene. The length of the CDR3 is 14 residues. The DNA of the CDR3 is TGCGCCAGCAGCACCGGGACAGTTAATCAGCCCCAGCATTTT. This encodes CASSTGTVNQPQHF.

The chain combines TRBV5-4 with TRBJ2-5; TRBD1 matches at 8 bases. This CDR3 spans 15 amino acids. V dropped 3 bases and J dropped 4; count of bases not matched to a gene: 8. The germline V gene encodes CDR1 SGHNT and CDR2 YYREEE (reference sequence). This CDR3 reads CASSSRTGTGETQYF. CDR3 bases: TGTGCCAGCAGCTCCAGGACAGGGACGGGAGAGACCCAGTACTTC.

The V gene is TRBV29-1, the J gene TRBJ2-1, with D perhaps matching TRBD2 (6 bases). The germline V gene encodes CDR1 SQVTM and CDR2 ANQGSEA. V gave up 4 bases and J gave up 11 bases, with 15 bases separating them. This CDR3 is 12 amino acids long. The CDR3 DNA reads as TGCAGCGTTGGCCGGGAGCCCGATAAGCAGTTCTTC. This codes for CSVGREPDKQFF.

This clone is a singleton in its sample. The chain uses TRBV30 and TRBJ1-1; possible D gene TRBD1, 5 bases. CDR1 and CDR2 from the germline V gene are GTSNPN and SVGIG (reference sequence). CDR3 length: 13 residues. The V end was cut by 2 bases, the J end by 1 base, with 8 bases between. The CDR3: CAWSLGANTEAFF. The CDR3 nucleotides read TGTGCCTGGAGTCTAGGGGCGAACACTGAAGCTTTCTTT.

The rearrangement links TRBV6-5 to TRBJ1-1; D perhaps matches TRBD1 (6 bases). The CDR3 is 14 amino acids. Germline V gives CDR1 MNHEY, CDR2 SVGAGI. V was trimmed by 4 bases and J by 1 base, leaving 10 bases between them. CDR3 region: CASSSTRGNTEAFF. The CDR3 DNA sequence: TGTGCCAGCAGTTCAACCAGGGGGAACACTGAAGCTTTCTTT.

In this sample, this clone turned up once. The rearrangement uses TRBV4-2 and TRBJ2-7; tentatively, D is TRBD2 (5 bases). Germline V gene data show CDR1 as LGHNA and CDR2 as YNFKEQ. This CDR3 spans 16 amino acids. Trimming took 0 bases from V and 6 from J, leaving 18 bases between them. The CDR3 DNA reads as TGTGCCAGCAGCCAAGAGGGGAGCGGATACGCCCTCGAGCAGTACTTC. Translated, it gives CASSQEGSGYALEQYF.

This chain links TRBV30 with TRBJ2-2; D remains ambiguous. Trimming removed 4 bases from V and 1 base from J, with 13 bases in between. CDR1 GTSNPN and CDR2 SVGIG come from the germline V gene (reference sequence). The CDR3 runs 15 residues. The CDR3 DNA is TGTGCCTGGACCCCCCCATCGGGGAACACCGGGGAGCTGTTTTTT. This sequence encodes CAWTPPSGNTGELFF.

The rearrangement joins TRBV11-2 to TRBJ2-1; D not certain. Trimming took 3 bases from V and 4 from J, leaving 7 bases between them. Germline V gene lookup returns CDR1 SGHAT and CDR2 FQNNGV. This CDR3 has 13 amino acids. The CDR3 region is CASSLRKYNEQFF. The DNA of the CDR3 is TGTGCCAGCAGCTTGCGTAAATACAATGAGCAGTTCTTC.

The rearrangement joins TRBV7-8 to TRBJ1-1; the D is unclear. V shed 1 base and J shed 1 base, with 7 bases lying between them. The CDR3 is 14 residues long. In germline, CDR1 is SGHVS, CDR2 FQNEAQ. CDR3 region: CASSLEGGNTEAFF. The CDR3 DNA sequence: TGTGCCAGCAGCTTAGAGGGCGGGAACACTGAAGCTTTCTTT.

This clone was seen a single time. The CDR3 coding sequence is TGTGCCAGCAGCCATGCTGGACTAGCGGGAAGTTCTGCGCAGTATTTT. Protein: CASSHAGLAGSSAQYF. The V call is TRBV4-2, the J call TRBJ2-3, with 12 bases fitting TRBD2. Germline assignment: CDR1 LGHNA and CDR2 YNFKEQ. The CDR3 sequence is 16 residues long. The ends lost 3 bases at V and 10 bases at J; junction bases unmatched: 11.

The gene calls are TRBV4-3 and TRBJ1-3; D remains unclear. The germline V and J ends were trimmed by 0 bases and 0 bases, with 9 bases remaining between them. This CDR3 spans 16 amino acids. The germline V gene encodes CDR1 LGHNA and CDR2 YSLEER. In DNA, the CDR3 is TGCGCCAGCAGCCAAGACGGAGGGAACTCTGGAAACACCATATATTTT. Translated, it gives CASSQDGGNSGNTIYF.

The J gene is TRBJ1-3, the V gene TRBV6-1; D may be TRBD1 (6 bases). Germline lookup yields CDR1 MNHNS and CDR2 SASEGT. This CDR3 is built from 14 residues. The germline V and J ends were trimmed by 6 bases and 0 bases, with 9 bases remaining between them. The CDR3 DNA is TGTGCCAGCAGACGGACAGTCTCTGGAAACACCATATATTTT. It codes for CASRRTVSGNTIYF.

This clone was detected only a few times. The chain carries TRBV19 and TRBJ2-2; a possible D gene is TRBD1 (6 bases). Germline CDR1 reads LNHDA; CDR2 reads SQIVND (reference sequence). This CDR3 is built from 14 residues. Between the trimmed V and J ends, which lost 7 bases and 0 bases, there was a span of 9 bases. CDR3 loop: CASTRQANTGELFF. In DNA form, the CDR3 reads TGTGCCAGTACCCGACAGGCGAACACCGGGGAGCTGTTTTTT.

The chain has TRBV18 and TRBJ1-4; D unresolved. This CDR3 is 14 amino acids long. In germline, CDR1 is KGHSH, CDR2 LQKENI. Trimming left V 0 bases short and J 8 bases short, with 10 bases between. The CDR3 is CASSPPAGGEKLFF. CDR3 sequence (DNA): TGTGCCAGCTCACCACCGGCCGGAGGGGAAAAACTGTTTTTT.

This sequence joins TRBV5-1 and TRBJ2-1; perhaps TRBD2 as D (6 bases). Germline CDR1 is SGHRS and CDR2 is YFSETQ. V was shortened by 4 bases and J by 4 bases, with 15 bases between the two germline ends. This CDR3 is built from 15 residues. DNA for the CDR3: TGCGCCAGCAGCCCGGGCGGGATAGGTTACAATGAGCAGTTCTTC. Its translation is CASSPGGIGYNEQFF.

The chain employs TRBV4-1 and TRBJ2-6, with TRBD1 identical over 7 bases. Germline-derived CDR1 and CDR2 are MGHRA and YSYEKL. The CDR3 length is 16 residues. Unmatched junction bases numbered 4, after V lost 5 bases and J lost 0 bases. The CDR3 nucleotides are TGCGCCAGCAGCAAACAGGGGCTCTCTGGGGCCAACGTCCTGACTTTC. Residues: CASSKQGLSGANVLTF.

This chain joins TRBV7-3 and TRBJ2-2; tentatively, D is TRBD2 (5 bases). This CDR3 is 14 amino acids long. Trimming cost V 6 bases and J 1 base, with 9 bases left between them. Germline V gene sequence: CDR1 SGHTA, CDR2 FQGTGA. The CDR3 nucleotides are TGTGCCAGCAGGTGGACTCAGAACACCGGGGAGCTGTTTTTT. Translated: CASRWTQNTGELFF.

The chain links TRBV27 to TRBJ2-1, with 7 bases lining up with TRBD2. The CDR3 runs 13 residues. Trimming removed 1 base from V and 8 bases from J; junction bases left unmatched: 2. Looked up from germline, CDR1 is MNHEY and CDR2 is SMNVEV (reference sequence). The CDR3 spells CASSLWGGDEQFF. The CDR3 region has the DNA TGTGCCAGCAGTTTATGGGGGGGAGATGAGCAGTTCTTC.

V gene TRBV7-8 combines with J gene TRBJ2-5, with D unresolved. There are 11 residues in the CDR3. CDR1 and CDR2 (germline): SGHVS, FQNEAQ. With 1 base removed from V and 11 bases from J, the gap between germline ends came to 8 bases. In nucleotides, the CDR3 is TGTGCCAGCAGCTTAGGAGAGCGTCAGTACTTC. Translating it yields CASSLGERQYF.

The V call is TRBV27, the J call TRBJ2-3; TRBD2 is a possible D gene (5 bases). Trimming removed 5 bases from V and 0 bases from J, with 12 bases in between. Germline CDR1 is MNHEY and CDR2 is SMNVEV (reference sequence). This CDR3 has 15 amino acids. The CDR3 DNA reads TGTGCCAGCAGTCCGGGATTCTCTAGCACAGATACGCAGTATTTT. Its protein product is CASSPGFSSTDTQYF.